The 4 T cell receptor beta chains given below trace back to one sample, sequenced in a study of CD8 T cells in ankylosing spondylitis. Broader study findings: Ankylosing spondylitis blood appeared to carry a characteristic TCR beta motif of several highly homologous variants.

MiXCR, applied by TCRdb to the 5' RACE reads, yields one record per CDR3 protein. The sample contains over 450,000 distinct CDR3 sequences, about 12% of which appear only once. The antigens these receptors bind are not known. The sequenced sample consisted of blood, either unsorted or a sorted T cell fraction (not recorded which). The receptors originated from a male donor with ankylosing spondylitis.

The V and J genes are TRBV25-1 and TRBJ2-2; D gene uncertain. CDR3 length: 14 residues. Trimming took off 4 bases at V and 1 base at J, with 7 bases between the two ends. Looked up from germline, CDR1 is MGHDK and CDR2 is SYGVNS. The CDR3, as DNA: TGTGCCAGCAGTGGAAAGGAGAACACCGGGGAGCTGTTTTTT. Encoded protein: CASSGKENTGELFF.

This clonotype showed up just a few times. The rearrangement uses TRBV3-1 and TRBJ2-1, with D hard to call. Trimming left V 2 bases short and J 9 bases short, with 14 bases between. This CDR3 contains 14 residues. Germline CDR1 reads LGHDT; CDR2 reads YNNKEL (reference sequence). For the CDR3, the DNA is TGTGCCAGCAGCCAACTCTTAGGAGACCTTGAGCAGTTCTTC. It specifies CASSQLLGDLEQFF.

The rearrangement joins TRBV11-2 to TRBJ2-5, with 12 bases matching TRBD1. J gave up 2 bases and V 5 bases, and 3 bases lay outside the gene matches. This CDR3 is built from 15 residues. Germline values: CDR1 SGHAT, CDR2 FQNNGV. For the CDR3, the DNA is TGTGCCAGCAGCCGGGACAGGGGGCTACAAGAGACCCAGTACTTC. Residues: CASSRDRGLQETQYF. The entire variable domain, with the rest obtained from reference TRBV11-2 and TRBJ2-5, is as follows: EAGVAQSPRYKIIEKRQSVAFWCNPISGHATLYWYQQILGQGPKLLIQFQNNGVVDDSQLPKDRFSAERLKGVDSTLKIQPAKLEDSAVYLCASSRDRGLQETQYFGPGTRLLVL.

This chain connects TRBV27 to TRBJ2-5; 11 nucleotides agree with TRBD2. In germline, CDR1 is MNHEY, CDR2 SMNVEV (reference sequence). J was trimmed by 5 bases and V by 4 bases; bases with no gene match: 6. CDR3 length equals 15 residues. The CDR3, as DNA: TGTGCCAGCAGTTCCCCCCCTAGCGGGAGGGAGACCCAGTACTTC. Translated, it gives CASSSPPSGRETQYF.